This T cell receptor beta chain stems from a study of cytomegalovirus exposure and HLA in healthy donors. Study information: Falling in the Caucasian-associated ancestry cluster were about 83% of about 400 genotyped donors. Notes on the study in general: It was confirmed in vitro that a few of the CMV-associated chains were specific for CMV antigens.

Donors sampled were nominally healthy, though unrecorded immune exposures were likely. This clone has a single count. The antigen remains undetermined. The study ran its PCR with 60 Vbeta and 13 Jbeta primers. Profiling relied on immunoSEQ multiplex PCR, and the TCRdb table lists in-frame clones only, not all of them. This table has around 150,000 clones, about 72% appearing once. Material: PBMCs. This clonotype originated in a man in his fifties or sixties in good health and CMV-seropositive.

The CDR3 here is CASSVGGITDTQYF. The CDR3 DNA follows: TGTGCCAGCAGTGTAGGAGGGATCACAGATACGCAGTATTTT. The chain couples TRBV6-4 to TRBJ2-3; TRBD2 is a possible D gene (6 bases). CDR1 MRHNA and CDR2 SNTAGT come from the germline V gene. The CDR3 contains 14 residues. Between the trimmed V and J ends, which lost 4 bases and 2 bases, there was a span of 10 bases.